The 21 T cell receptor beta chains given below trace back to one sample, sequenced in a study of CD8 T cells in ankylosing spondylitis. A single record per CDR3 protein comes from TCRdb applying MiXCR to the 5' RACE reads. The sample has under 300,000 distinct CDR3 sequences; 10% to 13% are singletons. Sequenced input: blood, either unsorted or a sorted T cell fraction (not recorded which). Receptors originate from a male donor with ankylosing spondylitis or in good health (not recorded which).

The rearrangement joins TRBV2 to TRBJ1-1; D may be TRBD1 (5 bases). V dropped 7 bases and J dropped 2 bases, with 11 bases sitting between them. The CDR3 consists of 13 residues. CDR1 and CDR2 (germline): SNHLY, FYNNEI. In DNA form, the CDR3 reads TGTGCCAGCACTTCGGGGGGTAACACTGAAGCTTTCTTT. Translating it yields CASTSGGNTEAFF.

The chain joins TRBV7-2 to TRBJ2-5, with 7 bases matching TRBD1. The CDR3 runs 16 residues. Trimming at V came to 1 base and at J to 3 bases, leaving 8 bases not matched to a gene. Germline lookup yields CDR1 SGHTA and CDR2 FQGNSA. The CDR3 coding sequence is TGTGCCAGCAGCTTAGATTGGTACAGGGGAGAAGAGACCCAGTACTTC. This gives the protein CASSLDWYRGEETQYF.

V is TRBV6-2 or TRBV6-3 and J is TRBJ2-1, with TRBD2 matching 10 bases. V was clipped by 2 bases and J by 4 bases; unmatched bases: 5. This CDR3 has 16 residues. Germline CDR1 reads MNHEY; CDR2 reads SVGEGT. The DNA for the CDR3 is TGTGCCAGCAGTTACGGACTAGCGGAAAGGTACAATGAGCAGTTCTTC. This encodes CASSYGLAERYNEQFF.

This clonotype was seen repeatedly, ten times or more. The chain uses TRBV5-1 and TRBJ2-2; 12 bases agree with TRBD2. Per the germline V gene, CDR1 is SGHRS and CDR2 is YFSETQ. The CDR3 contains 17 residues. After removal of 4 bases from V and 1 base from J, the junction contained 5 bases not matched to a gene. CDR3 protein: CASSGTSGSLNTGELFF. The CDR3 nucleotides read TGCGCCAGCAGCGGGACTAGCGGGTCTTTGAACACCGGGGAGCTGTTTTTT.

This clonotype was counted at least ten times. This rearrangement joins TRBV5-1 to TRBJ2-1, with TRBD2 matching over 9 bases. This CDR3 has 16 residues. V was clipped by 0 bases and J by 3 bases; unmatched bases: 4. CDR1 and CDR2 from the germline V gene are SGHRS and YFSETQ. The CDR3 here is CASSLGRGGLYNEQFF. The CDR3 DNA sequence: TGCGCCAGCAGCTTGGGGCGGGGGGGCCTCTACAATGAGCAGTTCTTC.

The rearrangement uses TRBV20-1 and TRBJ1-2; D is possibly TRBD1 (5 bases). Trimming removed 3 bases at V and 0 bases at J, with 11 bases between. Germline values: CDR1 DFQATT, CDR2 SNEGSKA (reference sequence). There are 14 residues in the CDR3. The CDR3 reads CSASRGTTNYGYTF. CDR3 in DNA: TGCAGTGCTAGCCGGGGCACGACTAACTATGGCTACACCTTC.

This clonotype has just a few counts. A read error may be the cause here, since a much bigger clone is one base away. The chain uses TRBV6-5 and TRBJ1-4; D is perhaps TRBD1 (6 bases). CDR1 and CDR2 from the germline V gene are MNHEY and SVGAGI. Trimming took 4 bases from V and 7 from J, leaving 25 bases between them. The CDR3 has 18 residues. CDR3 residues: CASSSLPAQGPRGEKLFF. DNA of the CDR3: TGTGCCAGCAGTTCCCTCCCAGCCCAGGGGCCTAGAGGTGAAAAACTGTTTTTT.

This clonotype was detected ten times or more. The DNA of the CDR3 is TGTGCCAGCAGCTTACTCGGGAGTACGAGGACAGATACGCAGTATTTT. As protein: CASSLLGSTRTDTQYF. This chain uses TRBV13 with TRBJ2-3; TRBD2 is a possible D gene (6 bases). Germline V gives CDR1 PRHDT, CDR2 FYEKMQ (reference sequence). The germline V and J ends were trimmed by 2 bases and 3 bases, with 15 bases remaining between them. This CDR3 is built from 16 residues.

This clonotype was counted a few times. The gene calls are TRBV7-2 and TRBJ2-1; 7 bases line up with TRBD2. The V gene's germline CDR1 is SGHTA and CDR2 FQGNSA. The CDR3 loop spans 15 amino acids. The V and J ends lost 5 bases and 2 bases, in that order; junction bases with no gene match: 6. CDR3 sequence (DNA): TGTGCCAGCAGCACTAGCGCTTCCCCCTACAATGAGCAGTTCTTC. Encoded protein: CASSTSASPYNEQFF.

This clonotype occurred a few times. The V gene is TRBV11-3, the J gene TRBJ1-1; D is perhaps TRBD1 (5 bases). V lost 7 bases and J 2 bases, leaving 11 bases between the germline ends. The germline V gene has CDR1 SGHNT and CDR2 YENEEA. The CDR3 extends over 13 amino acids. As DNA, the CDR3 is TGTGCCAGCAACCCGACAGCCAACACTGAAGCTTTCTTT. Translation: CASNPTANTEAFF.

This clonotype was counted many times. V is TRBV12-3 or TRBV12-4 and J is TRBJ1-6; a weak D match, TRBD1 (6 bases). V lost 10 bases and J 3 bases, leaving 13 bases between the germline ends. The CDR3 is 14 amino acids. The CDR3: CAIRGGNYNSPLHF. The DNA for the CDR3 is TGTGCCATCAGAGGGGGAAACTATAATTCACCCCTCCACTTT.

This clonotype was counted a few times. The chain employs TRBV30 and TRBJ2-3, with TRBD1 identical over 7 bases. In germline, CDR1 is GTSNPN, CDR2 SVGIG (reference sequence). This CDR3 region has 14 residues. The V segment lost 1 base and the J segment 1 base; nucleotides outside the gene matches: 2. The CDR3 DNA sequence: TGTGCCTGGAGTGAAGGACAGGGCACAGATACGCAGTATTTT. It is translated as CAWSEGQGTDTQYF.

V gene TRBV30 combines with J gene TRBJ1-4; TRBD1 is a possible D gene (6 bases). Per the germline V gene, CDR1 is GTSNPN and CDR2 is SVGIG (reference sequence). With 3 bases removed from V and 6 bases from J, the gap between germline ends came to 14 bases. The CDR3 contains 14 residues. This chain's CDR3 is CAWRGANGYEKLFF. CDR3 nucleotides: TGTGCCTGGAGGGGGGCCAATGGGTATGAAAAACTGTTTTTT. Using reference TRBV30 and TRBJ1-4 for the parts outside the CDR3, the full variable domain is SQTIHQWPATLVQPVGSPLSLECTVEGTSNPNLYWYRQAAGRGLQLLFYSVGIGQISSEVPQNLSASRPQDRQFILSSKKLLLSDSGFYLCAWRGANGYEKLFFGSGTQLSVL.

This clonotype was found many times. The gene calls are TRBV5-1 and TRBJ2-2, with unresolved D. Between the trimmed V and J ends, which lost 1 base and 10 bases, there was a span of 8 bases. The CDR3 sequence is 12 residues long. CDR1 is SGHRS, CDR2 YFSETQ, per germline. Written as DNA, the CDR3 is TGCGCCAGCAGCTTGAATTATGAGGAGCTGTTTTTT. It codes for CASSLNYEELFF.

In this sample, this clonotype turned up many times. The chain couples TRBV20-1 to TRBJ1-1; D not resolved. Germline V gene sequence: CDR1 DFQATT, CDR2 SNEGSKA (reference sequence). Trimming pared 4 bases from V and 1 base from J, leaving 7 bases between. The CDR3 is made up of 12 amino acids. CDR3 bases: TGCAGTGCTATCAGTACGAACACTGAAGCTTTCTTT. This gives the protein CSAISTNTEAFF.

This clonotype was counted ten times or more. The chain couples TRBV4-1 to TRBJ1-1; 12 bases agree with TRBD1. Germline loops: CDR1 MGHRA, CDR2 YSYEKL. The CDR3 loop spans 17 amino acids. V was pared by 1 base and J by 2 bases, with 5 bases of the junction left unmatched. CDR3 in DNA: TGCGCCAGCAGCCAAGTAGGGACAGGGGGCGGTAACACTGAAGCTTTCTTT. This gives the protein CASSQVGTGGGNTEAFF.

This clonotype was counted ten times or more. The chain employs TRBV20-1 and TRBJ1-2; D remains ambiguous. Germline CDR1 DFQATT, CDR2 SNEGSKA (reference sequence). Trimming took off 3 bases at V and 8 bases at J, with 13 bases between the two ends. The CDR3 runs to 12 residues. CDR3 DNA: TGCAGTGCTAGTTCAACCCTAGGGGGCTACACCTTC. Its protein is CSASSTLGGYTF.

This clonotype occurred many times. The chain joins TRBV5-5 to TRBJ1-1; 7 bases are a match to TRBD1. V lost 4 bases to trimming and J lost 0 bases; unmatched junction nucleotides: 6. The CDR3 covers 15 residues. Germline V CDR1 and CDR2: SGHKS, YYEKEE (reference sequence). As DNA, the CDR3 is TGTGCCAGCAGCGCCGGGACAGACATGAACACTGAAGCTTTCTTT. Translated: CASSAGTDMNTEAFF.

This clonotype was seen at least ten times. This chain uses TRBV4-1 with TRBJ1-1, with D possibly matching TRBD1 (5 bases). The CDR3 consists of 13 residues. In germline, CDR1 is MGHRA, CDR2 YSYEKL. V lost 0 bases, J lost 5 bases, and 7 bases lay in between. In nucleotides, the CDR3 is TGCGCCAGCAGCCAAGAAGAGGGGACTGAAGCTTTCTTT. Translated, it gives CASSQEEGTEAFF.

The chain has TRBV29-1 and TRBJ1-3, with 7 bases lining up with TRBD1. There are 15 residues in the CDR3. Germline-derived CDR1 and CDR2 are SQVTM and ANQGSEA. Trimming removed 6 bases from V and 0 bases from J; junction bases left unmatched: 8. The CDR3 region has the DNA TGCAGCGTGGGCGACGGGACAGACTCTGGAAACACCATATATTTT. It yields the protein CSVGDGTDSGNTIYF.

Regarding this clonotype: This may be a read error: a much more frequent sequence differs by one nucleotide. The chain uses TRBV9 and TRBJ2-1; 9 positions agree with TRBD2. Germline values: CDR1 SGDLS, CDR2 YYNGEE. The CDR3 is made up of 15 amino acids. CDR3 residues: CAGSVGAGGYNEQFF. The CDR3 nucleotides read TGTGCCGGCAGCGTAGGAGCGGGGGGCTACAATGAGCAGTTCTTC.